Each of the 8 T cell receptor beta chains below was sequenced from the same sample in a study of T cells in Graves' hyperthyroidism and ophthalmopathy. The CDR3 regions of TCR beta were amplified from RNA transcripts. The HTBI primer set drove a first-round RT-PCR of the TCR CDR3. TCRdb re-analysed the multiplex PCR reads in MiXCR, keeping a single row per CDR3 protein. The data hold 530,000 or so distinct CDR3 sequences, with approximately 25% observed a single time. The sequenced sample consisted of blood. The receptors originated from a woman under 40 with Graves' ophthalmopathy.

V is TRBV20-1 and J is TRBJ2-7, with 8 bases identical to TRBD2. After removal of 2 bases from V and 2 bases from J, the junction contained 2 bases not matched to a gene. This CDR3 contains 13 residues. CDR1 is DFQATT and CDR2 is SNEGSKA in the germline V gene (reference sequence). DNA of the CDR3: TGCAGTGCTAGACGGGGGGGGACCTACGAGCAGTACTTC. Amino acid sequence: CSARRGGTYEQYF.

In its sample, this clonotype was seen many times. The V call is TRBV29-1, the J call TRBJ1-1; D gene unclear. There are 13 residues in the CDR3. Germline V gene sequence: CDR1 SQVTM, CDR2 ANQGSEA. Trimming removed 8 bases from V and 1 base from J, with 14 bases in between. The CDR3 nucleotides read TGCAGCTTTCTGCGAGCAGGGAACACTGAAGCTTTCTTT. Amino acid sequence: CSFLRAGNTEAFF.

This clonotype was seen a few times. This rearrangement joins TRBV12-3 or TRBV12-4 to TRBJ2-5; D is possibly TRBD2 (7 bases). Trimming left V 4 bases short and J 7 bases short, with 13 bases between. This CDR3 region has 13 residues. In DNA form, the CDR3 reads TGTGCCAGCAGTTGGGGGGGCTCAGTGACCCAGTACTTC. Protein sequence: CASSWGGSVTQYF.

This clonotype was detected a few times. The rearrangement joins TRBV12-3 or TRBV12-4 to TRBJ2-4, with no clear D. The CDR3 has 14 amino acids. Trimming removed 4 bases at V and 0 bases at J, with 7 bases between. The CDR3 is CASSSELAKNIQYF. In DNA, the CDR3 is TGTGCCAGCAGTTCAGAATTAGCCAAAAACATTCAGTACTTC.

This clonotype has a count of ten or more. CDR3 region: CSASSPVTTGELFF. CDR3 DNA: TGCAGTGCTAGTTCGCCCGTGACCACCGGGGAGCTGTTTTTT. The genes are TRBV20-1 and TRBJ2-2; D not resolved. Deletions cut 3 bases from V and 4 bases from J, with 12 bases between. There are 14 residues in the CDR3. Germline CDR1 is DFQATT and CDR2 is SNEGSKA (reference sequence).

This clonotype has just a few counts. The chain is built from TRBV28 and TRBJ1-2; D is undetermined. CDR1 is MDHEN, CDR2 SYDVKM, per germline. The CDR3 extends over 12 amino acids. Trimming took 10 bases from V and 4 from J, leaving 13 bases between them. The CDR3 here is CATRSLAYGYTF. The CDR3 DNA is TGTGCCACTAGGAGTCTTGCCTATGGCTACACCTTC.

This clonotype was detected ten times or more. This chain connects TRBV6-5 to TRBJ1-1; D remains ambiguous. The CDR3 spans 15 residues. Germline V CDR1 and CDR2: MNHEY, SVGAGI. V was clipped by 4 bases and J by 0 bases, with 12 bases between them. CDR3 DNA: TGTGCCAGCAGTTCCCCGGACGGGCTGAACACTGAAGCTTTCTTT. Residues: CASSSPDGLNTEAFF.

The chain combines TRBV20-1 with TRBJ1-2; 8 bases align to TRBD1. J lost 8 bases, V lost 3 bases, and 11 bases had no gene match. This CDR3 is 14 amino acids long. Germline CDR1 is DFQATT and CDR2 is SNEGSKA (reference sequence). The CDR3 loop is CSARSWAGGDGYTF. CDR3 nucleotides: TGCAGTGCTAGGAGTTGGGCAGGGGGCGACGGCTACACCTTC.